This passage covers 26 T cell receptor beta chains from one sample sequenced in a study of patients and donors after allogeneic stem cell transplantation (dated by TCRdb to about 2020). The library was made by RT-PCR. Sequencing was carried out with a NextSeq 550. The public reads were quality trimmed at Q25 with fastp and then assembled into clones with MiXCR by TCRdb, keeping productive beta chains. Each entry merges the rows of one CDR3 protein and shows their most common DNA and genes. A total of 900,000 to 1,000,000 distinct CDR3 sequences appear in this sample, approximately 18% of them only once. The leading ten clones occupy approximately 5.9% of the sample. Sequenced: blood, either unsorted or a sorted T cell fraction (not recorded which). These receptors were collected from a human donor who was either an allogeneic HSCT recipient or a stem cell or donor lymphocyte infusion donor (not recorded which). It is not recorded whose cells these are; they may come from a transplant donor.

The rearrangement uses TRBV5-5 and TRBJ2-7; the match to TRBD1 covers 8 bases. The germline CDR1 and CDR2 sequences are SGHKS and YYEKEE (reference sequence). J was trimmed by 1 base and V by 4 bases; bases with no gene match: 7. The CDR3 has 15 amino acids. DNA for the CDR3: TGTGCCAGCAGCCGGTTCCGGGACAGGTCCTACGAGCAGTACTTC. Its translation is CASSRFRDRSYEQYF.

V gene TRBV30 combines with J gene TRBJ1-1; maybe TRBD1 (6 bases). Germline V gene sequence: CDR1 GTSNPN, CDR2 SVGIG (reference sequence). The CDR3 totals 14 residues. The V gene lost 2 bases and the J gene lost 3 bases, with 13 bases spanning the gap. The CDR3 here is CAWSTGLGDTEAFF. CDR3 DNA sequence: TGTGCCTGGAGTACAGGGCTCGGGGACACTGAAGCTTTCTTT. Filled out from reference TRBV30 and TRBJ1-1, the complete variable domain reads SQTIHQWPATLVQPVGSPLSLECTVEGTSNPNLYWYRQAAGRGLQLLFYSVGIGQISSEVPQNLSASRPQDRQFILSSKKLLLSDSGFYLCAWSTGLGDTEAFFGQGTRLTVV.

The chain joins TRBV6-5 to TRBJ1-1, with D hard to call. The CDR3 runs 14 residues. Trimming left V 1 base short and J 2 bases short, with 8 bases between. Germline CDR1 and CDR2: MNHEY and SVGAGI. In DNA, the CDR3 is TGTGCCAGCAGTTACTATCGAGGAAACACTGAAGCTTTCTTT. Encoded protein: CASSYYRGNTEAFF.

This clonotype has just a few counts. The genes are TRBV4-3 and TRBJ1-3, with 8 bases identical to TRBD1. CDR3 length equals 16 residues. Germline-derived CDR1 and CDR2 are LGHNA and YSLEER. J was trimmed by 2 bases and V by 1 base; bases with no gene match: 4. CDR3: CASSQVTGVPGNTIYF. The CDR3 DNA sequence: TGCGCCAGCAGCCAAGTGACAGGGGTTCCTGGAAACACCATATATTTT.

This clonotype has only a few counts. This chain uses TRBV9 with TRBJ2-7; 9 bases line up with TRBD2. The CDR3 is 15 amino acids. CDR1 is SGDLS and CDR2 is YYNGEE in the germline V gene. The V gene end was trimmed by 0 bases and the J gene end by 5 bases; junction bases not matched to a gene: 6. The CDR3 nucleotides are TGTGCCAGCAGCGTAGTCCCCAGCGGGAGGCACGAGCAGTACTTC. Translated, it gives CASSVVPSGRHEQYF.

This clonotype was seen a few times. This chain links TRBV20-1 with TRBJ2-7; 7 nucleotides align to TRBD2. This CDR3 comprises 13 residues. CDR1 is DFQATT, CDR2 SNEGSKA, per germline (reference sequence). V trimming: 7 bases; J trimming: 1 base; junction bases outside the gene matches: 7. CDR3 sequence (DNA): TGCAGTGTCGTGACGGGGGGATCCTACGAGCAGTACTTC. It encodes CSVVTGGSYEQYF.

Only a few counts were recorded for this clonotype. A read error is possible here, since a much larger clone lies one base away. The V gene is TRBV9, the J gene TRBJ2-5, with D hard to call. Germline V gene lookup returns CDR1 SGDLS and CDR2 YYNGEE. The CDR3 is 12 amino acids. The V gene lost 0 bases and the J gene lost 0 bases, with 0 bases spanning the gap. DNA of the CDR3: TGTGCCAGCAGCGTAGACCAAGAGACCCAGTACTTC. Protein sequence: CASSVDQETQYF.

V gene TRBV20-1 combines with J gene TRBJ2-1; the match to TRBD2 covers 14 bases. CDR3 length: 16 amino acids. Losses at the gene ends were 0 bases for V and 13 bases for J; bases not matched to a gene: 11. Germline CDR1 DFQATT, CDR2 SNEGSKA (reference sequence). In nucleotides, the CDR3 is TGCAGTGCTAGAGATCTGGGTAGGGGACTAGCGGGGGAACAGTTCTTC. Translating gives CSARDLGRGLAGEQFF.

This clonotype was seen a handful of times. The chain is built from TRBV27 and TRBJ2-7; 10 bases agree with TRBD2. From germline, CDR1 is MNHEY and CDR2 SMNVEV (reference sequence). The CDR3 is 14 amino acids. The ends lost 5 bases at V and 2 bases at J; junction bases unmatched: 3. For the CDR3, the DNA is TGTGCCAGCAGTAATAGCGGGAGGACCTACGAGCAGTACTTC. It codes for CASSNSGRTYEQYF.

This chain uses TRBV4-3 with TRBJ1-6; no clear D. Germline CDR1 is LGHNA and CDR2 is YSLEER. Trimming left V 1 base short and J 6 bases short, with 10 bases between. The CDR3 covers 15 residues. DNA of the CDR3: TGCGCCAGCAGCCAAGGGGGAGGGAGTAATTCACCCCTCCACTTT. This encodes CASSQGGGSNSPLHF.

This clonotype has just a few counts. The junction and the germline gene differ at one end; a read error may be behind it. The chain carries TRBV3-1 and TRBJ2-1; D remains unclear. The CDR3 runs to 11 residues. Germline V gives CDR1 LGHDT, CDR2 YNNKEL (reference sequence). CDR3 region: CASSQRALRVF. CDR3 coding DNA: TGTGCCAGCAGCCAAAGGGCCCTTCGGGTCTTC.

The chain recombines TRBV29-1 with TRBJ1-2; D ambiguous. V lost 2 bases and J 5 bases, leaving 0 bases between the germline ends. CDR3 size: 9 residues. Per the germline V gene, CDR1 is SQVTM and CDR2 is ANQGSEA. The CDR3 nucleotides are TGCAGCGTTGAATATGGCTACACCTTC. The encoded protein is CSVEYGYTF.

This clonotype was recorded many times. The rearrangement joins TRBV29-1 to TRBJ2-5, with 7 bases that match TRBD1. V dropped 4 bases and J dropped 3; count of bases not matched to a gene: 5. This CDR3 has 13 residues. Germline CDR1 is SQVTM and CDR2 is ANQGSEA. CDR3 loop: CSVVGQQKETQYF. The CDR3 coding sequence is TGCAGCGTTGTGGGACAGCAAAAAGAGACCCAGTACTTC.

The chain combines TRBV10-3 with TRBJ2-1; 7 bases match TRBD2. Germline V CDR1 and CDR2: ENHRY, SYGVKD. Trimming at V came to 6 bases and at J to 0 bases, leaving 8 bases not matched to a gene. This CDR3 comprises 16 residues. The CDR3 bases are TGTGCCATCAGACCGGGGGGTGGTAGCTCCTACAATGAGCAGTTCTTC. This codes for CAIRPGGGSSYNEQFF.

V is TRBV12-3 or TRBV12-4 and J is TRBJ1-2; 7 bases are a match to TRBD1. The CDR3 totals 14 residues. V lost 3 bases, J lost 2 bases, and 3 bases stayed unmatched. In nucleotides, the CDR3 is TGTGCCAGCAGTTTTTTACAGGGGAACTATGGCTACACCTTC. It encodes CASSFLQGNYGYTF.

This clonotype was found a few times. The chain joins TRBV7-2 to TRBJ2-1, with D tentatively TRBD1 (5 bases). Germline V gene data show CDR1 as SGHTA and CDR2 as FQGNSA. The CDR3 sequence is 11 residues long. Between the trimmed V and J ends, which lost 4 bases and 14 bases, there was a span of 12 bases. This chain's CDR3 is CASSSLAREFF. The CDR3 DNA follows: TGTGCCAGCAGCTCCTTGGCCAGGGAGTTCTTC. The whole variable domain, remainder taken from reference TRBV7-2 and TRBJ2-1, is GAGVSQSPSNKVTEKGKDVELRCDPISGHTALYWYRQSLGQGLEFLIYFQGNSAPDKSGLPSDRFSAERTGGSVSTLTIQRTQQEDSAVYLCASSSLAREFFGPGTRLTVL.

The table lists this clonotype with a few counts. The chain uses TRBV20-1 and TRBJ2-7; a possible D gene is TRBD2 (6 bases). V dropped 0 bases and J dropped 6 bases, with 21 bases sitting between them. Germline assignment: CDR1 DFQATT and CDR2 SNEGSKA (reference sequence). CDR3 length equals 16 residues. CDR3 protein: CSARDPRGTALGEQYF. The CDR3 bases are TGCAGTGCTAGAGATCCCCGTGGGACTGCCTTAGGCGAGCAGTACTTC.

V is TRBV12-3 or TRBV12-4 and J is TRBJ2-2; D call uncertain. V was pared by 2 bases and J by 5 bases, with 9 bases between. The CDR3 has 14 amino acids. DNA of the CDR3: TGTGCCAGCAGTTTACTCCCTCCGACCGGGGAGCTGTTTTTT. This sequence encodes CASSLLPPTGELFF.

The CDR3 DNA sequence: TGTGCCAGCTCACGGATGCCGGACAATGAGCAGTTCTTC. Translation gives CASSRMPDNEQFF. The chain uses TRBV18 and TRBJ2-1; no definite D call. The germline V gene has CDR1 KGHSH and CDR2 LQKENI. The CDR3 runs to 13 residues. Trimming cost V 4 bases and J 5 bases, with 9 bases left between them.

The rearrangement joins TRBV24-1 to TRBJ1-1; 10 nucleotides agree with TRBD1. Germline V gene data show CDR1 as KGHDR and CDR2 as SFDVKD. This CDR3 region has 16 residues. V dropped 3 bases and J dropped 1; count of bases not matched to a gene: 4. CDR3: CATSDPGTGENTEAFF. In nucleotides, the CDR3 is TGTGCCACCAGTGATCCAGGGACAGGGGAGAACACTGAAGCTTTCTTT.

The V gene is TRBV20-1, the J gene TRBJ2-1; no firm D call. The CDR3 contains 14 residues. CDR1 is DFQATT and CDR2 is SNEGSKA in the germline V gene (reference sequence). Trimming cost V 4 bases and J 3 bases, with 13 bases left between them. The CDR3 DNA reads TGCAGTGCTAAGCTAGACTCCAGCTACAATGAGCAGTTCTTC. This codes for CSAKLDSSYNEQFF.

The V and J genes are TRBV15 and TRBJ2-7; 9 bases match TRBD1. This CDR3 is 14 amino acids long. J lost 3 bases, V lost 5 bases, and 5 bases had no gene match. CDR1 and CDR2 (germline): LNHNV, YYDKDF (reference sequence). CDR3 protein: CATSADRGIYEQYF. The CDR3 bases are TGTGCCACCAGCGCTGACAGGGGGATCTACGAGCAGTACTTC.

The chain is built from TRBV7-2 and TRBJ2-1; 9 bases agree with TRBD1. The V and J ends lost 1 base and 8 bases, in that order; junction bases with no gene match: 6. The CDR3 covers 15 residues. CDR1 and CDR2 (germline): SGHTA, FQGNSA. The CDR3 reads CASSLVGTGSYEQFF. CDR3 nucleotide sequence: TGTGCCAGCAGCTTAGTCGGGACAGGGTCCTATGAGCAGTTCTTC.

The chain has TRBV5-5 and TRBJ2-2; the D gene is possibly TRBD2 (7 bases). CDR3 length: 15 amino acids. V lost 2 bases and J lost 6, with 14 bases in between. The germline V gene has CDR1 SGHKS and CDR2 YYEKEE (reference sequence). CDR3 nucleotide sequence: TGTGCCAGCAGCTTCCGGGGGGCTTGGGCCGGGGAGCTGTTTTTT. Translating it yields CASSFRGAWAGELFF. The full variable domain, rest sourced from reference TRBV5-5 and TRBJ2-2, is DAGVTQSPTHLIKTRGQQVTLRCSPISGHKSVSWYQQVLGQGPQFIFQYYEKEERGRGNFPDRFSARQFPNYSSELNVNALLLGDSALYLCASSFRGAWAGELFFGEGSRLTVL.

The rearrangement uses TRBV20-1 and TRBJ1-5; a weak D match, TRBD1 (5 bases). The ends were cut back, 1 base at V and 5 bases at J, with 12 bases in the middle. In germline, CDR1 is DFQATT, CDR2 SNEGSKA (reference sequence). The CDR3 length is 14 residues. Here the CDR3 reads CSARGQGIDQPQHF. The CDR3 DNA follows: TGCAGTGCTAGAGGGCAGGGAATTGATCAGCCCCAGCATTTT.

The gene calls are TRBV11-2 and TRBJ2-3; 7 nucleotides match TRBD2. This CDR3 is built from 14 residues. Trimming removed 7 bases from V and 3 bases from J; junction bases left unmatched: 7. Germline CDR1 and CDR2: SGHAT and FQNNGV. This CDR3 is CASTPGLRTDTQYF. CDR3 in DNA: TGTGCCAGCACTCCGGGACTACGAACAGATACGCAGTATTTT.